Following are 23 T cell receptor beta chains from one sample sequenced in a study of regulatory T cells in long-lasting Graves disease. Time point reported: persistent/refractory GD, antithyroid drugs over 5 years with positive TRAb. There was RNA extracted from PBMCs, and the TCR library was made from it. Arm-PCR of CDR3 regions and iRepertoire HTBI primers were used to build TCR beta libraries. TCRdb re-called the multiplex PCR reads with MiXCR, one entry per CDR3 protein. The sample comprises 350,000 to 450,000 distinct CDR3 sequences, roughly 23% of which are singletons, and roughly a quarter rests with the top ten. The input for sequencing was peripheral blood mononuclear cells (PBMCs), taken when the disease was refractory, from a patient treated with antithyroid drugs. The receptors originated from a woman aged 40-49 years with Graves disease.

The rearrangement joins TRBV7-9 to TRBJ1-4; D is unresolved. The V end lost 2 bases, the J end lost 4 bases, and 8 bases lay between the germline ends. This CDR3 comprises 14 residues. The germline V gene has CDR1 SEHNR and CDR2 FQNEAQ (reference sequence). For the CDR3, the DNA is TGTGCCAGCAGCTTATATGGCGGTAATGAAAAACTGTTTTTT. Amino acid sequence: CASSLYGGNEKLFF.

The genes are TRBV5-8 and TRBJ2-2, with 8 bases fitting TRBD1. The trim removed 4 bases at V and 8 bases at J, leaving 13 bases unmatched. Germline CDR1 SGHTS, CDR2 YDEGEE. This CDR3 has 16 residues. The CDR3 here is CASSPGTGHTPGELFF. Written as DNA, the CDR3 is TGTGCCAGCAGCCCCGGGACAGGTCACACCCCGGGGGAGCTGTTTTTT.

The V call is TRBV12-3 or TRBV12-4, the J call TRBJ2-7; TRBD2 agrees at 7 bases. Trimming cost V 8 bases and J 5 bases; bases outside gene matches: 12. The CDR3 is 14 residues long. DNA for the CDR3: TGTGCCAGCGGTAATACGGGAGGCCGGGACGAGCAGTACTTC. Amino acid sequence: CASGNTGGRDEQYF.

V gene TRBV7-3 combines with J gene TRBJ2-5; 10 nucleotides align to TRBD2. V dropped 5 bases and J dropped 1; count of bases not matched to a gene: 16. CDR1 SGHTA and CDR2 FQGTGA come from the germline V gene. The CDR3 contains 19 residues. CDR3 sequence (DNA): TGTGCCAGCAGCCTGAGGGCTAGCGGGAGATCGGGGGGCCAAGAGACCCAGTACTTC. Residues: CASSLRASGRSGGQETQYF.

The sample holds a few counts of this clonotype. The chain recombines TRBV11-2 with TRBJ2-1; TRBD2 might be the D (5 bases). The V end lost 1 base, the J end lost 3 bases, and 13 bases lay between the germline ends. The CDR3 spans 16 residues. Germline V gives CDR1 SGHAT, CDR2 FQNNGV. CDR3 sequence (DNA): TGTGCCAGCAGCTTAGGGTGGTGGACTTACTACAATGAGCAGTTCTTC. Residues: CASSLGWWTYYNEQFF.

This clonotype was seen a handful of times. A much larger clone differs from this one at a single base, so this may be a read error. Since no conserved phenylalanine or tryptophan closes the CDR3, a read error is the likely cause. This chain joins TRBV11-2 and TRBJ1-1; D perhaps matches TRBD1 (6 bases). V gave up 3 bases and J gave up 4 bases, with 15 bases separating them. This CDR3 has 15 residues. Germline V gene data show CDR1 as SGHAT and CDR2 as FQNNGV. The CDR3 here is CASSFRQGLSTEAFL. CDR3 nucleotides: TGTGCCAGCAGCTTCAGGCAGGGGCTATCCACTGAAGCTTTCCTT.

This clonotype was seen many times. The chain uses TRBV28 and TRBJ1-5; D uncertain. The CDR3 loop spans 11 amino acids. Trimming shortened V by 8 bases and J by 6 bases, and 8 bases separated the two germline ends. Germline CDR1 reads MDHEN; CDR2 reads SYDVKM. CDR3 DNA sequence: TGTGCCAGCTCACCGGGTCAGCCCCAGCATTTT. It translates to CASSPGQPQHF.

As to this clonotype: A read error may explain this, as a much larger clone is one base away. The missing conserved phenylalanine or tryptophan at the end of this CDR3 makes a read error likely. The chain recombines TRBV27 with TRBJ2-5, with D perhaps TRBD1 or TRBD2 (6 bases each). CDR1 and CDR2 from the germline V gene are MNHEY and SMNVEV (reference sequence). The CDR3 sequence is 14 residues long. Trimming cost V 8 bases and J 4 bases, with 17 bases left between them. The CDR3 loop reads CASRRQVGGETQYS. CDR3 DNA: TGTGCCAGCCGGAGACAGGTCGGGGGAGAGACCCAGTACTCC.

Many counts were recorded for this clonotype. This chain uses TRBV2 with TRBJ2-7, with 11 nucleotides matching TRBD2. This CDR3 has 15 amino acids. Germline V gene sequence: CDR1 SNHLY, CDR2 FYNNEI. With V trimmed by 4 bases and J by 2 bases, 4 bases remained unmatched. CDR3 coding DNA: TGTGCCAGCAGTGCCGGACTAGCGGGCACCTACGAGCAGTACTTC. It yields the protein CASSAGLAGTYEQYF.

This clonotype was seen a handful of times. The V and J genes are TRBV20-1 and TRBJ1-5; unclear D gene. The CDR3 totals 13 residues. Looked up from germline, CDR1 is DFQATT and CDR2 is SNEGSKA (reference sequence). V dropped 3 bases and J dropped 3 bases, with 9 bases sitting between them. The CDR3 coding sequence is TGCAGTGCTAGCCTGTGGGACAATCAGCCCCAGCATTTT. It specifies CSASLWDNQPQHF.

This clonotype was found many times. This chain connects TRBV20-1 to TRBJ1-1, with a possible D match to TRBD1 (5 bases). Germline V gene sequence: CDR1 DFQATT, CDR2 SNEGSKA (reference sequence). CDR3 length: 15 residues. Trimming took off 5 bases at V and 1 base at J, with 17 bases between the two ends. This chain's CDR3 is CSAPPQGGRNTEAFF. CDR3 sequence (DNA): TGCAGTGCTCCTCCTCAGGGTGGGCGGAACACTGAAGCTTTCTTT.

The chain carries TRBV2 and TRBJ2-6, with D possibly being TRBD2 (6 bases). The CDR3 is made up of 16 amino acids. Looked up from germline, CDR1 is SNHLY and CDR2 is FYNNEI. Trimming left V 4 bases short and J 4 bases short, with 14 bases between. As DNA, the CDR3 is TGTGCCAGCAGTGTCATTGGGGGGTTGGGGGCCAACGTCCTGACTTTC. Translating it yields CASSVIGGLGANVLTF.

This clonotype was observed a handful of times. The rearrangement uses TRBV5-1 and TRBJ1-1; TRBD1 agrees at 9 bases. From germline, CDR1 is SGHRS and CDR2 YFSETQ. CDR3 length: 14 amino acids. J gave up 5 bases and V 1 base, and 3 bases lay outside the gene matches. CDR3 region: CASSLNRGQTEAFF. CDR3 DNA: TGCGCCAGCAGCTTGAACAGGGGGCAGACTGAAGCTTTCTTT.

This clonotype was seen ten or more times. In nucleotides, the CDR3 is TGTGCCAGCAGCTTAACGGACAGGGGGAACACTGAAGCTTTCTTT. The encoded protein is CASSLTDRGNTEAFF. The V call is TRBV7-3, the J call TRBJ1-1; TRBD1 matches at 9 bases. Per the germline V gene, CDR1 is SGHTA and CDR2 is FQGTGA. V lost 0 bases, J lost 1 base, and 0 bases stayed unmatched. CDR3 length: 15 residues.

This clonotype was counted between two and nine times. The chain is built from TRBV20-1 and TRBJ1-1; the match to TRBD1 covers 7 bases. Germline V lookup: CDR1 DFQATT, CDR2 SNEGSKA (reference sequence). The CDR3 length is 14 residues. The V and J ends lost 5 bases and 4 bases, in that order; junction bases with no gene match: 10. This CDR3 is CSAQQGEVGTEAFF. In DNA form, the CDR3 reads TGCAGTGCTCAGCAGGGGGAGGTCGGCACTGAAGCTTTCTTT.

This clonotype came up many times. The chain uses TRBV12-3 or TRBV12-4 and TRBJ2-2; D is perhaps TRBD2 (6 bases). V was cut by 5 bases and J by 7 bases, with 29 bases left in between. The CDR3 has 19 amino acids. The CDR3 DNA reads as TGTGCCAGCAGTCCTCGGAGGGATGGGGCCCTGTTCCGTCACGGGGAGCTGTTTTTT. Translated, it gives CASSPRRDGALFRHGELFF.

This clonotype was observed many times. The chain has TRBV10-2 and TRBJ2-7, with D unclear. This CDR3 region has 12 residues. V lost 7 bases to trimming and J lost 1 base, with 8 bases between them. Germline values: CDR1 WSHSY, CDR2 SAAADI. In nucleotides, the CDR3 is TGCGCCAGCACGGACGGGTCCTACGAGCAGTACTTC. It codes for CASTDGSYEQYF.

This clonotype showed up just a few times. This sequence joins TRBV5-5 and TRBJ2-2; D remains ambiguous. The CDR3 sequence is 13 residues long. Trimming removed 1 base at V and 4 bases at J, with 5 bases between. Germline CDR1 is SGHKS and CDR2 is YYEKEE (reference sequence). CDR3 in amino acids: CASSLFVTGELFF. Here the CDR3 DNA reads TGTGCCAGCAGCTTGTTTGTCACCGGGGAGCTGTTTTTT.

This clonotype turned up a few times. The junction differs from germline at one of its ends, possibly a read error. The chain is built from TRBV20-1 and TRBJ2-5; 7 nucleotides align to TRBD2. Germline V gives CDR1 DFQATT, CDR2 SNEGSKA (reference sequence). The CDR3 totals 9 residues. CDR3 in amino acids: CSASGRPDF. The CDR3 coding sequence is TGCAGTGCTAGCGGGAGGCCCGACTTC.

This clonotype was observed at least ten times. This rearrangement joins TRBV12-3 or TRBV12-4 to TRBJ2-5, with 10 nucleotides matching TRBD1. The CDR3 spans 15 residues. The J segment lost 2 bases and the V segment lost 2 bases, leaving 2 bases of the junction unmatched. This CDR3 is CASSLMGQGQETQYF. The CDR3 DNA follows: TGTGCCAGCAGTTTAATGGGACAGGGGCAAGAGACCCAGTACTTC.

Many counts were recorded for this clonotype. V usage is TRBV28 and J usage is TRBJ2-7, with 9 bases fitting TRBD2. The CDR3 is 14 amino acids. Trimming took 5 bases from V and 7 from J; bases not matched to a gene: 9. Germline lookup yields CDR1 MDHEN and CDR2 SYDVKM. The CDR3 region has the DNA TGTGCCAGCAGTCGAGCGGGAGGCCTACGTGAGCAGTACTTC. Translated, it gives CASSRAGGLREQYF. Looking up the rest from reference TRBV28 and TRBJ2-7 gives the full variable domain: DVKVTQSSRYLVKRTGEKVFLECVQDMDHENMFWYRQDPGLGLRLIYFSYDVKMKEKGDIPEGYSVSREKKERFSLILESASTNQTSMYLCASSRAGGLREQYFGPGTRLTVT.

This clonotype was detected a few times. This rearrangement joins TRBV2 to TRBJ1-1; perhaps TRBD1 as D (6 bases). This CDR3 contains 12 residues. Germline CDR1 reads SNHLY; CDR2 reads FYNNEI. Trimming shortened V by 7 bases and J by 1 base, and 7 bases separated the two germline ends. The CDR3 DNA is TGTGCCAGCATAGGGGGGAACACTGAAGCTTTCTTT. Translating gives CASIGGNTEAFF.

Here the CDR3 reads CASSQDRLDRRYEQYF. The CDR3 DNA reads TGCGCCAGCAGCCAAGATCGACTAGACCGTAGGTACGAGCAGTACTTC. This sequence joins TRBV4-1 and TRBJ2-7, with D perhaps TRBD2 (6 bases). The V gene lost 0 bases and the J gene lost 4 bases, with 16 bases spanning the gap. Germline V gene sequence: CDR1 MGHRA, CDR2 YSYEKL. The length of the CDR3 is 16 residues.